Listed below are T cell receptor beta chains from one sample, sequenced in a study of T cell repertoires in cytomegalovirus infection. These receptors' targets are unknown. TCRdb ran MiXCR on the reads and lists one entry per CDR3 protein. The sample has tens of thousands of distinct CDR3 sequences, 28% seen once. This specimen was CD8+ T cells from cultured PBMCs, taken from culture after CMV antigen stimulation. The receptors derive from a human donor in good health (CMV status not recorded). Some clones in this sample may be carry-over from other donors' samples. Both conserved end residues are trimmed from each CDR3.

CDR3aa	v_gene	j_gene
ASSQDWSSYNEQF	TRBV6-1	TRBJ2-1
ASSFSLDLSKETQY	TRBV5-4	TRBJ2-5
SARDPNLSADYEQY	TRBV20-1	TRBJ2-7
ASSQDRGTYAYEQY	TRBV4-3	TRBJ2-7
SVVGGQTGVNYGYT	TRBV29-1	TRBJ1-2
ASMRGQGIDEQY	TRBV19	TRBJ2-7
ASTLGTYGYT	TRBV6-2/TRBV6-3	TRBJ1-2
ASSNHRGGMNTEAF	TRBV19	TRBJ1-1
ASSYGGGTEQF	TRBV6-2/TRBV6-3	TRBJ2-1
ASSGVSGSSYNEQF	TRBV7-9	TRBJ2-1
SVEGGSDEQF	TRBV29-1	TRBJ2-1
ASSLEPMSSYEQY	TRBV7-2	TRBJ2-7
SARVPSWGYEQY	TRBV20-1	TRBJ2-7
ASSLNSGWRENEKLF	TRBV5-6	TRBJ1-4
ASSLSGAVPGAALAAEQF	TRBV11-2	TRBJ2-1
ASSSYDIRDTQY	TRBV7-3	TRBJ2-3
ASSTSSGIGNYGYT	TRBV7-8	TRBJ1-2
ASSQEVQDEKLF	TRBV4-3	TRBJ1-4
ASRKDRGGGYT	TRBV12-3/TRBV12-4	TRBJ1-2
ASTGGSGRVYNEQF	TRBV27	TRBJ2-1
ASSDLRARQYEQY	TRBV25-1	TRBJ2-7
ASKGATLAF	TRBV7-2	TRBJ1-1